This is a list of T cell receptor beta chains from one sample in a study of T cell responses to AZD1222 COVID-19 vaccine. The assay was immunoSEQ multiplex PCR, and TCRdb's table has in-frame clones only and misses some. The data show about 140,000 clones, almost 95% seen once. Sequenced material: peripheral blood, taken 28 days after the second AZD1222 dose. The receptors shown here come from an adult who received the AZD1222 COVID-19 vaccine. Both conserved end residues are part of each CDR3. The D gene is left open where the match is weak. Rows may omit the clone size; those that give it use once, few, many or a size class.

NA	TRBJ1-1	once	TRBV5-1	CASSPGGGGAPEAFF	TGCGCCAGCAGCCCCGGGGGAGGAGGGGCGCCTGAAGCTTTCTTT
NA	TRBJ2-7	once	TRBV20-1	CSASGSYEQYF	TGCAGTGCTAGCGGCTCCTACGAGCAGTACTTC
TRBD2	TRBJ2-7	NA	TRBV28	CASSPGTSGRDEQYF	TGTGCCAGCAGCCCAGGGACTAGCGGGAGGGACGAGCAGTACTTC
TRBD2	TRBJ2-5	NA	TRBV28	CASSPGGQETQYF	TGTGCCAGCAGTCCCGGGGGGCAAGAGACCCAGTACTTC
NA	TRBJ1-5	NA	TRBV5-5	CASSTTGTKSNQPQHF	TGTGCCAGCAGCACTACAGGGACGAAGAGCAATCAGCCCCAGCATTTT
NA	TRBJ1-4	once	TRBV10-3	CAISEGGLNEKLFF	TGTGCCATCAGTGAAGGGGGATTAAATGAAAAACTGTTTTTT
TRBD1	TRBJ1-2	NA	TRBV28	CASRPPGQVYGYTF	TGTGCCAGCAGACCCCCGGGACAGGTCTATGGCTACACCTTC
NA	TRBJ1-1	NA	TRBV3-1/TRBV3-2	CASSRTLTVNTEAFF	TGTGCCAGCAGCCGAACCCTGACGGTGAACACTGAAGCTTTCTTT
TRBD1	TRBJ1-1	few	TRBV11-2	CASSFLRGANTEAFF	TGTGCCAGCAGCTTCCTCAGGGGGGCGAACACTGAAGCTTTCTTT
NA	TRBJ1-1	few	TRBV9	CASSPQSVSNTEAFF	TGTGCCAGCAGCCCCCAATCGGTTTCTAACACTGAAGCTTTCTTT
TRBD2	TRBJ2-5	NA	TRBV19	CASSTLPASGTETQYF	TGTGCCAGTAGTACGCTCCCGGCTAGCGGGACAGAGACCCAGTACTTC
NA	TRBJ2-1	NA	TRBV6-2/TRBV6-3	CASSPRGGTDNEGQFF	TGTGCCAGCAGTCCCCGGGGAGGGACAGACAATGAAGGGCAGTTCTTC
NA	TRBJ2-7	once	TRBV30	CAWIPDTGDRYEQYF	TGTGCCTGGATTCCTGACACCGGTGACCGATACGAGCAGTACTTC
TRBD1	TRBJ2-7	NA	TRBV6-5	CASNANHRGHEQYF	TGTGCCAGCAACGCCAACCACAGGGGACACGAGCAGTACTTC
TRBD1	TRBJ1-2	NA	TRBV6-5	CASSMGTGFGYTF	TGTGCCAGCAGTATGGGGACAGGGTTCGGCTACACCTTC
TRBD1	TRBJ2-7	NA	TRBV28	CASSAYRGWQYF	TGTGCCAGCAGTGCGTACAGGGGCTGGCAGTACTTC
TRBD2	TRBJ2-1	NA	TRBV28	CASSFGTNYNEQFF	TGTGCCAGCAGTTTTGGGACTAACTACAATGAGCAGTTCTTC